This T cell receptor beta chain comes out of a study of blood T cell repertoires in COVID-19. Turning to the study itself: Whether acute or convalescent, the COVID-19 samples came from the United States, Italy and Spain. From T cells, B-cell-depleted T cells, or PBMCs came the material, which was cDNA or gDNA.

Germline values: CDR1 LGHDT, CDR2 YNNKEL (reference sequence). The CDR3 runs to 15 residues. V dropped 1 base and J dropped 9; count of bases not matched to a gene: 3. Authors' data handling: Reference gene primers were amplified, and this amplification served to estimate nucleated cell counts. Clones were sequenced by immunoSEQ multiplex PCR, and TCRdb holds only the in-frame ones, with some missing. V, J and clone size are those of that table, while D and trimming were read from the DNA. The sample records about 320,000 clones, around 85% being singletons. Sequenced input: peripheral blood. The TCR was taken from a human donor in a cohort sampled during active COVID-19. J is TRBJ2-1 and V is TRBV3-1 (or the pseudogene TRBV3-2), with 13 bases lining up with TRBD2. The CDR3 reads CASSQAGTSGAEQFF. CDR3 in DNA: TGTGCCAGCAGCCAAGCCGGGACTAGCGGGGCTGAGCAGTTCTTC.